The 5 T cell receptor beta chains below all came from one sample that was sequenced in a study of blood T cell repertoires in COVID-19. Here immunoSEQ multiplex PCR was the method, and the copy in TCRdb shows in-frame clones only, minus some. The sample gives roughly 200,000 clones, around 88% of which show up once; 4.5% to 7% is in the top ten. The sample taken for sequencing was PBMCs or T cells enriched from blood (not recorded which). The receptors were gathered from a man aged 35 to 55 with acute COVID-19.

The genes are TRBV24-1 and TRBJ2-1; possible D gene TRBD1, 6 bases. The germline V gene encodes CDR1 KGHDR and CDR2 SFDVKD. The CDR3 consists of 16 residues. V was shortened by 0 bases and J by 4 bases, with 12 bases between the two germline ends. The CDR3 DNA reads TGTGCCACCAGTGATTTGCGGCAGGGGCTATACAATGAGCAGTTCTTC. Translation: CATSDLRQGLYNEQFF.

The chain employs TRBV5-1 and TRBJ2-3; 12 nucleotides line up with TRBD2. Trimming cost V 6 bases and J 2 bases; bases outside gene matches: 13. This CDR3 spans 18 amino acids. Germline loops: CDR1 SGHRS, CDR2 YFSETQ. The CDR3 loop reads CASTNLASGRATTDTQYF. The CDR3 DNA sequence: TGCGCCAGCACCAATCTTGCTAGCGGGAGGGCCACCACAGATACGCAGTATTTT.

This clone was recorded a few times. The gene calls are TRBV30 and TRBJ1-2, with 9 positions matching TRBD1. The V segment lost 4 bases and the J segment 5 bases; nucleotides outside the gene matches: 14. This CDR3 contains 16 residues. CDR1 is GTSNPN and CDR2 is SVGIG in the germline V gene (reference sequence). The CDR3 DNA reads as TGTGCCTGGACCGGGTCGGTTCCCGGGACAGGGTATGGCTACACCTTC. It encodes CAWTGSVPGTGYGYTF.

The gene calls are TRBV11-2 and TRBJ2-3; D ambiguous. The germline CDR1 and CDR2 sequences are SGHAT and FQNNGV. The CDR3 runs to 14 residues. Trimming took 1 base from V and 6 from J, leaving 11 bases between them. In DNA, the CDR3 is TGTGCCAGCAGCTTAGCCCTCTACCCCGATACGCAGTATTTT. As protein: CASSLALYPDTQYF.

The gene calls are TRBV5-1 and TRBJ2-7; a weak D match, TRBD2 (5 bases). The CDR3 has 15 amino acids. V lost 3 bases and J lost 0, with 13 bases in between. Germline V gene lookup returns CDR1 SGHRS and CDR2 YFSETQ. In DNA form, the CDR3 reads TGCGCCAGCAGCTACTTGGGTAGCGTCTCCTACGAGCAGTACTTC. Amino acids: CASSYLGSVSYEQYF.